This T cell receptor (beta chain) is from a study of OX40 agonist ivuxolimab in advanced cancers. On the study more broadly: Patients with prior anti-PD-1, anti-PD-L1 or anti-CTLA-4 therapy were eligible; roughly 40% had some. One patient with hepatocellular carcinoma and two with cutaneous melanoma, three in all, had partial responses. Study-level findings and limits: More expanded clones were seen, on average, in CD8+ T cells than in CD4+.

This table comes from immunoSEQ multiplex PCR, and its TCRdb copy is limited to in-frame clones, with some not included. The data hold about 25,000 clones, with roughly 85% observed a single time. Deletions cut 1 base from V and 4 bases from J, with 7 bases between. CDR1 and CDR2 from the germline V gene are KGHSY and FQNENV. This CDR3 comprises 13 residues. Sampled blood was obtained at baseline, cycle 4 day 1, and cycle 7 day 1. Of note for this clone: No antigen is known for it.

Sequenced here: CD4+ or CD8+ T cells sorted from blood, sampled in a trial of the OX40 agonist ivuxolimab. The chain recombines TRBV16 with TRBJ2-5; D ambiguous. The receptor was isolated from an adult with an advanced solid tumor such as melanoma, head and neck, liver or kidney cancer. This CDR3 reads CASSQFFRETQYF. Written as DNA, the CDR3 is TGTGCCAGCAGCCAATTCTTTAGAGAGACCCAGTACTTC.